This entry lists 25 T cell receptor beta chains sequenced from one sample in a study of Ad26.COV2.S vaccination and SARS-CoV-2 variants. Profiling relied on immunoSEQ multiplex PCR, and the TCRdb table lists in-frame clones only, not all of them. The sample has about 680,000 clones, 89% seen once; the top ten hold approximately 1.5%. Specified treatment: some 19 received Ad26.COV2.S at low or high dose, single or two shots; about 5 received placebo; per-sample allocation not given. Sampling was done on day 63 after the first vaccine or placebo injection. Sequencing was performed on peripheral blood, taken in a trial of Ad26.COV2.S vaccine versus placebo. Receptor source: a person aged 18-60 years who received the Ad26.COV2.S COVID-19 vaccine or a placebo.

CDR3 DNA: TGTGCCAGCAGCCTGGGGGGCAGGGGGTTTGTAGAGACCCAGTACTTC. As protein: CASSLGGRGFVETQYF. The V and J genes are TRBV7-2 and TRBJ2-5, with D perhaps TRBD1 (7 bases). The CDR3 is made up of 16 amino acids. Germline V gives CDR1 SGHTA, CDR2 FQGNSA. V lost 5 bases to trimming and J lost 4 bases, with 20 bases between them.

In the case of this clone: Relative to the germline gene, one junction end is altered; a read error may explain this. The chain carries TRBV7-3 and TRBJ2-3, with 9 bases that match TRBD2. Germline V gene data show CDR1 as SGHTA and CDR2 as FQGTGA. The CDR3 sequence is 16 residues long. This CDR3 is CASSLDPAGGTDTQYF. The CDR3 region has the DNA TGTGCCAGCAGCTTAGATCCAGCGGGGGGCACGGATACGCAGTATTTT.

This clone was counted only a few times. CDR3 amino acids: CASSESGEAFF. In nucleotides, the CDR3 is TGCGCCAGCAGTGAGTCCGGGGAAGCTTTCTTT. The chain carries TRBV10-2 and TRBJ1-1, with D uncertain. From germline, CDR1 is WSHSY and CDR2 SAAADI. The CDR3 sequence is 11 residues long. V was cut by 0 bases and J by 8 bases, with 4 bases left in between.

The chain links TRBV19 to TRBJ2-1; D remains unclear. Germline CDR1 is LNHDA and CDR2 is SQIVND (reference sequence). CDR3 size: 13 residues. Trimming removed 6 bases at V and 5 bases at J, with 11 bases between. The CDR3 here is CASSPAGHNEQFF. In DNA form, the CDR3 reads TGTGCCAGTAGCCCTGCCGGCCACAATGAGCAGTTCTTC. The full variable domain, with the rest looked up from reference TRBV19 and TRBJ2-1, is DGGITQSPKYLFRKEGQNVTLSCEQNLNHDAMYWYRQDPGQGLRLIYYSQIVNDFQKGDIAEGYSVSREKKESFPLTVTSAQKNPTAFYLCASSPAGHNEQFFGPGTRLTVL.

In its sample, this clone was seen a few times. The chain has TRBV19 and TRBJ2-2, with D unresolved. The CDR3 totals 14 residues. V was pared by 3 bases and J by 5 bases, with 10 bases between. Germline V lookup: CDR1 LNHDA, CDR2 SQIVND (reference sequence). The CDR3 DNA follows: TGTGCCAGTAGTATTGTGCATACGACCGGGGAGCTGTTTTTT. Encoded protein: CASSIVHTTGELFF.

This sequence joins TRBV25-1 and TRBJ2-5, with TRBD1 matching 10 bases. J lost 9 bases, V lost 5 bases, and 6 bases had no gene match. The CDR3 contains 13 residues. In germline, CDR1 is MGHDK, CDR2 SYGVNS. The CDR3 sequence: CASSLPGQGSQYF. The CDR3 DNA reads as TGTGCCAGCAGTCTCCCGGGACAGGGGTCCCAGTACTTC.

The rearrangement joins TRBV9 to TRBJ1-1; 8 bases are shared with TRBD1. The CDR3 is made up of 14 amino acids. Unmatched junction bases numbered 5, after V lost 4 bases and J lost 3 bases. CDR1 and CDR2 (germline): SGDLS, YYNGEE. CDR3 protein: CASSSGQDDTEAFF. Here the CDR3 DNA reads TGTGCCAGCAGCTCGGGACAGGACGACACTGAAGCTTTCTTT.

This chain uses TRBV7-9 with TRBJ2-7; 7 bases are shared with TRBD1. Germline-derived CDR1 and CDR2 are SEHNR and FQNEAQ (reference sequence). V shed 8 bases, J shed 5 bases, and the junction held 12 bases outside the gene matches. This CDR3 comprises 14 residues. The CDR3 reads CASLPETGFHEQYF. In DNA form, the CDR3 reads TGTGCCAGCCTCCCCGAGACAGGGTTCCACGAGCAGTACTTC.

This chain joins TRBV30 and TRBJ1-3; D unclear. CDR1 GTSNPN and CDR2 SVGIG come from the germline V gene (reference sequence). The ends were cut back, 8 bases at V and 2 bases at J, with 10 bases in the middle. The CDR3 runs to 12 residues. The DNA for the CDR3 is TGTGCCGGAAGAAGGCCTGGAAACACCATATATTTT. As protein: CAGRRPGNTIYF.

This chain connects TRBV7-2 to TRBJ1-6; no reliable D call. The CDR3 has 13 residues. Per the germline V gene, CDR1 is SGHTA and CDR2 is FQGNSA. V lost 6 bases and J lost 4, with 7 bases in between. The chain's CDR3 is CASSREYNSPLHF. CDR3 coding DNA: TGTGCCAGCAGTCGGGAGTATAATTCACCCCTCCACTTT. Full variable domain (missing parts from reference TRBV7-2 and TRBJ1-6): GAGVSQSPSNKVTEKGKDVELRCDPISGHTALYWYRQSLGQGLEFLIYFQGNSAPDKSGLPSDRFSAERTGGSVSTLTIQRTQQEDSAVYLCASSREYNSPLHFGNGTRLTVT.

This clone has a single count. The chain links TRBV12-3 or TRBV12-4 to TRBJ2-7; D not resolved. V lost 1 base to trimming and J lost 6 bases, with 10 bases between them. The length of the CDR3 is 13 residues. The CDR3 loop reads CASSLVSLGEQYF. The CDR3 DNA is TGTGCCAGCAGTTTAGTTTCACTTGGCGAGCAGTACTTC.

There are a few counts of this clone. J is TRBJ2-1 and V is TRBV6-5; no reliable D call. The V gene lost 6 bases and the J gene lost 9 bases, with 15 bases spanning the gap. The germline CDR1 and CDR2 sequences are MNHEY and SVGAGI. This CDR3 has 13 amino acids. The CDR3 nucleotides are TGTGCCAGCAGCTTCGCCCCGGGTGGTGAGCAGTTCTTC. Translating gives CASSFAPGGEQFF.

The chain has TRBV2 and TRBJ2-2; D is undetermined. CDR1 SNHLY and CDR2 FYNNEI come from the germline V gene. Trimming took off 7 bases at V and 1 base at J, with 7 bases between the two ends. This CDR3 has 13 residues. Here the CDR3 reads CASTPGNTGELFF. DNA of the CDR3: TGTGCCAGCACCCCAGGGAACACCGGGGAGCTGTTTTTT.

This chain joins TRBV24-1 and TRBJ1-5; TRBD1 might be the D (6 bases). The germline CDR1 and CDR2 sequences are KGHDR and SFDVKD. CDR3 length: 16 residues. The germline V and J ends were trimmed by 3 bases and 2 bases, with 13 bases remaining between them. This CDR3 is CATSDTGFVGNQPQHF. For the CDR3, the DNA is TGTGCCACCAGTGATACAGGGTTTGTGGGCAATCAGCCCCAGCATTTT.

The chain is built from TRBV5-1 and TRBJ2-7; 9 bases align to TRBD2. The CDR3 spans 14 residues. CDR1 is SGHRS, CDR2 YFSETQ, per germline. After removal of 4 bases from V and 2 bases from J, the junction contained 4 bases not matched to a gene. The CDR3 loop is CASSGSGGAYEQYF. CDR3 sequence (DNA): TGCGCCAGCAGCGGTAGCGGGGGCGCCTACGAGCAGTACTTC.

The V gene is TRBV19, the J gene TRBJ1-5; D not resolved. Trimming removed 5 bases at V and 4 bases at J, with 18 bases between. The germline V gene has CDR1 LNHDA and CDR2 SQIVND (reference sequence). This CDR3 is 16 amino acids long. This chain's CDR3 is CASSPTTGVRNQPQHF. In DNA, the CDR3 is TGTGCCAGTAGTCCTACGACCGGGGTGAGGAATCAGCCCCAGCATTTT. The full variable domain, completed using reference TRBV19 and TRBJ1-5, is DGGITQSPKYLFRKEGQNVTLSCEQNLNHDAMYWYRQDPGQGLRLIYYSQIVNDFQKGDIAEGYSVSREKKESFPLTVTSAQKNPTAFYLCASSPTTGVRNQPQHFGDGTRLSIL.

The V gene is TRBV4-3, the J gene TRBJ2-3; the match to TRBD2 covers 11 bases. Germline CDR1 and CDR2: LGHNA and YSLEER. The length of the CDR3 is 16 residues. V was pared by 4 bases and J by 3 bases, with 6 bases of the junction left unmatched. In DNA, the CDR3 is TGCGCCAGCAGCCTCTTAGCGGGGGGGCCGACAGATACGCAGTATTTT. It translates to CASSLLAGGPTDTQYF.

This clone was observed many times. At the DNA level, this CDR3 is encoded by other sequences in the same sample as well. This chain links TRBV5-1 with TRBJ2-1; D might be TRBD1 (6 bases). The CDR3 contains 13 residues. V lost 3 bases and J 7 bases, leaving 11 bases between the germline ends. Germline CDR1 and CDR2: SGHRS and YFSETQ. The CDR3 sequence: CASSSGQTNEQFF. CDR3 nucleotide sequence: TGCGCCAGCAGCTCCGGACAGACTAATGAGCAGTTCTTC.

J is TRBJ2-7 and V is TRBV6-5; maybe TRBD1 (6 bases). CDR1 is MNHEY and CDR2 is SVGAGI in the germline V gene. The CDR3 has 14 amino acids. Trimming took 0 bases from V and 5 from J, leaving 11 bases between them. CDR3 DNA sequence: TGTGCCAGCAGTTACTCCCCCACAGGGAACGAGCAGTACTTC. Residues: CASSYSPTGNEQYF.

This rearrangement joins TRBV5-1 to TRBJ1-4; 10 nucleotides line up with TRBD1. V lost 5 bases and J lost 8; bases outside the gene matches: 3. Per the germline V gene, CDR1 is SGHRS and CDR2 is YFSETQ. The CDR3 sequence is 13 residues long. CDR3 nucleotides: TGCGCCAGCAGAGCGGACAGGGGGGAAAAACTGTTTTTT. Its protein is CASRADRGEKLFF.

This rearrangement joins TRBV5-7 to TRBJ1-5, with a weak D call TRBD1 (5 bases). TRBV5-7 is noted as an ORF with a role that remains uncertain. Trimming removed 4 bases from V and 1 base from J, with 18 bases in between. The CDR3 runs 17 residues. CDR3 loop: CASSRGRASTSNQPQHF. The CDR3 DNA reads TGTGCCAGCAGCCGGGGCCGGGCCTCAACGAGCAATCAGCCCCAGCATTTT.

The genes are TRBV14 and TRBJ2-1; D remains unclear. V gave up 0 bases and J gave up 7 bases, with 19 bases separating them. CDR1 and CDR2 from the germline V gene are SGHDN and FVKESK. This CDR3 is 17 amino acids long. CDR3 bases: TGTGCCAGCAGCCAAGACCCCGGTTCGGTCAAGAGAAATGAGCAGTTCTTC. Protein: CASSQDPGSVKRNEQFF.

The V call is TRBV7-2, the J call TRBJ2-2; D is perhaps TRBD2 (7 bases). The V end was cut by 1 base, the J end by 2 bases, with 11 bases between. The CDR3 has 16 residues. Germline V gene lookup returns CDR1 SGHTA and CDR2 FQGNSA. CDR3 in DNA: TGTGCCAGCAGCTTAGTCGGGGGGCTAAACACCGGGGAGCTGTTTTTT. Translated: CASSLVGGLNTGELFF.

The chain links TRBV9 to TRBJ1-2; D remains unclear. CDR3 length equals 14 residues. V lost 0 bases and J lost 6, with 12 bases in between. The V gene's germline CDR1 is SGDLS and CDR2 YYNGEE. CDR3: CASSVVAGSHGYTF. The CDR3 DNA reads TGTGCCAGCAGCGTAGTTGCTGGTTCGCATGGCTACACCTTC.

With respect to this clone: This same CDR3 is encoded by further DNA sequences in the sample. This chain joins TRBV19 and TRBJ2-5, with 8 bases lining up with TRBD1. Germline loops: CDR1 LNHDA, CDR2 SQIVND (reference sequence). The CDR3 spans 13 residues. Germline trimming cut 8 bases from V and 1 base from J; bases unmatched to any gene: 3. CDR3 sequence: CASGGTGQETQYF. CDR3 DNA: TGTGCCAGTGGGGGGACAGGCCAAGAGACCCAGTACTTC.